The 19 T cell receptor beta chains listed next were all sequenced from one sample in a study of cytomegalovirus exposure and HLA in healthy donors. Primers included in the PCR were 60 Vbeta and 13 Jbeta primers. Produced via immunoSEQ multiplex PCR; TCRdb's table is partial and in-frame only. The table shows 150,000 to 180,000 clones, with around 80% occurring only once. Sequenced sample: PBMCs. These receptor sequences come from a man aged 25-40 years in good health and CMV-seropositive.

This clone has just a few counts. V usage is TRBV2 and J usage is TRBJ2-2; D is perhaps TRBD2 (5 bases). The CDR3 has 15 amino acids. Trimming left V 8 bases short and J 5 bases short, with 18 bases between. CDR1 SNHLY and CDR2 FYNNEI come from the germline V gene. CDR3 amino acids: CASSSEGGDTGELFF. The CDR3, as DNA: TGTGCCAGCTCTTCCGAGGGTGGGGATACCGGGGAGCTGTTTTTT.

The J gene is TRBJ2-7, the V gene TRBV5-1; D is unclear. Germline V gene sequence: CDR1 SGHRS, CDR2 YFSETQ. Trimming took 1 base from V and 0 from J, leaving 5 bases between them. The CDR3 has 13 residues. CDR3 sequence reads: CASSLQYSYEQYF. CDR3 in DNA: TGCGCCAGCAGCTTGCAGTACTCCTACGAGCAGTACTTC.

The V call is TRBV5-1, the J call TRBJ2-5, with a possible D match to TRBD2 (5 bases). The germline gives CDR1 SGHRS, CDR2 YFSETQ. V lost 5 bases, J lost 4 bases, and 18 bases lay in between. The CDR3 spans 15 residues. CDR3 in DNA: TGCGCCAGCAGTCTATTAGGAGGACCAGGAGAGACCCAGTACTTC. This encodes CASSLLGGPGETQYF.

The chain recombines TRBV5-1 with TRBJ2-1; 9 bases are shared with TRBD2. The CDR3 runs to 15 residues. Germline V CDR1 and CDR2: SGHRS, YFSETQ. V shed 4 bases and J 5 bases; nucleotides not matched to a gene: 7. DNA for the CDR3: TGCGCCAGCAGCCTCGGACTAGCGCGGAACAATGAGCAGTTCTTC. Translated, it gives CASSLGLARNNEQFF.

V and J are TRBV7-9 and TRBJ1-2, with a tentative D call TRBD1 (6 bases). CDR1 is SEHNR and CDR2 is FQNEAQ in the germline V gene (reference sequence). Trimming took off 1 base at V and 5 bases at J, with 11 bases between the two ends. CDR3 length: 14 residues. CDR3 DNA: TGTGCCAGCAGCTTAGGGACAGCCAAGTATGGCTACACCTTC. It specifies CASSLGTAKYGYTF.

This clone turned up a few times. The chain links TRBV9 to TRBJ2-5, with unresolved D. Germline V CDR1 and CDR2: SGDLS, YYNGEE. Trimming stripped 0 bases from V and 1 base from J, with 4 bases between. This CDR3 contains 13 residues. CDR3 loop: CASSVASQETQYF. The CDR3 nucleotides are TGTGCCAGCAGCGTAGCTAGCCAAGAGACCCAGTACTTC.

V usage is TRBV27 and J usage is TRBJ2-2; D call uncertain. V dropped 0 bases and J dropped 0 bases, with 14 bases sitting between them. The CDR3 length is 18 residues. CDR1 MNHEY and CDR2 SMNVEV come from the germline V gene (reference sequence). CDR3 nucleotides: TGTGCCAGCAGTTTATCGAATCTTGCGGAACCGAACACCGGGGAGCTGTTTTTT. This sequence encodes CASSLSNLAEPNTGELFF.

The V gene is TRBV28, the J gene TRBJ2-3; no firm D call. V lost 4 bases and J lost 1, with 12 bases in between. The CDR3 has 15 amino acids. CDR1 is MDHEN, CDR2 SYDVKM, per germline. CDR3 nucleotides: TGTGCCAGCAGTTCGCTTCAAAGCGGCACAGATACGCAGTATTTT. Translating it yields CASSSLQSGTDTQYF.

The chain combines TRBV7-9 with TRBJ1-1; a weak D match, TRBD1 (5 bases). The V end lost 6 bases, the J end lost 0 bases, and 8 bases lay between the germline ends. The CDR3 covers 13 residues. Germline assignment: CDR1 SEHNR and CDR2 FQNEAQ (reference sequence). The DNA for the CDR3 is TGTGCCAGCAGGCAACAGGTGAACACTGAAGCTTTCTTT. This encodes CASRQQVNTEAFF.

J is TRBJ1-1 and V is TRBV19; TRBD1 aligns across 7 bases. Germline CDR1 LNHDA, CDR2 SQIVND (reference sequence). CDR3 length: 17 amino acids. The V segment lost 6 bases and the J segment 0 bases; nucleotides outside the gene matches: 13. CDR3 bases: TGTGCCAGTAGAATGTTTGTGGGGACAGAGATGAACACTGAAGCTTTCTTT. Its translation: CASRMFVGTEMNTEAFF.

This clone has more than one count but fewer than ten. J is TRBJ2-7 and V is TRBV5-6; D is ambiguous. The CDR3 spans 13 residues. CDR1 is SGHDT, CDR2 YYEEEE, per germline. Deletions cut 2 bases from V and 0 bases from J, with 6 bases between. In DNA form, the CDR3 reads TGTGCCAGCAGCTTCGCAGACTCCTACGAGCAGTACTTC. Translation gives CASSFADSYEQYF.

This rearrangement joins TRBV6-6 to TRBJ1-1, with D perhaps TRBD1 (6 bases). The CDR3 is made up of 14 amino acids. The V gene lost 2 bases and the J gene lost 1 base, with 8 bases spanning the gap. The germline V gene encodes CDR1 MNHNY and CDR2 SVGAGI (reference sequence). The CDR3 DNA reads as TGTGCCAGCAGTTACGGGGGCCGGAACACTGAAGCTTTCTTT. Translation: CASSYGGRNTEAFF.

This clone was counted once. The chain employs TRBV7-9 and TRBJ1-2; D remains ambiguous. Germline V gene lookup returns CDR1 SEHNR and CDR2 FQNEAQ (reference sequence). This CDR3 contains 13 residues. V lost 3 bases, J lost 4 bases, and 9 bases lay in between. Here the CDR3 reads CASSFSELYGYTF. The CDR3 DNA reads as TGTGCCAGCAGCTTCTCGGAGCTCTATGGCTACACCTTC.

The chain has TRBV30 and TRBJ2-7; TRBD1 aligns across 8 bases. The CDR3 totals 11 residues. Germline CDR1 reads GTSNPN; CDR2 reads SVGIG (reference sequence). The trim removed 5 bases at V and 5 bases at J, leaving 2 bases unmatched. Here the CDR3 DNA reads TGTGCCTGGCAGGGGGCGGACGAGCAGTACTTC. Translating gives CAWQGADEQYF. The variable domain in full, with the rest retrieved from reference TRBV30 and TRBJ2-7, is SQTIHQWPATLVQPVGSPLSLECTVEGTSNPNLYWYRQAAGRGLQLLFYSVGIGQISSEVPQNLSASRPQDRQFILSSKKLLLSDSGFYLCAWQGADEQYFGPGTRLTVT.

V is TRBV10-3 and J is TRBJ1-2; 9 nucleotides line up with TRBD1. The CDR3 runs to 17 residues. Trimming at V came to 6 bases and at J to 2 bases, leaving 13 bases not matched to a gene. CDR1 ENHRY and CDR2 SYGVKD come from the germline V gene. CDR3 region: CAISTPPGQGKNYGYTF. The CDR3, as DNA: TGTGCCATCAGCACCCCCCCCGGACAGGGGAAGAACTATGGCTACACCTTC.

The V gene is TRBV27, the J gene TRBJ1-5; 7 bases map to TRBD1. V shed 6 bases and J 0 bases; nucleotides not matched to a gene: 14. Germline CDR1 MNHEY, CDR2 SMNVEV (reference sequence). This CDR3 spans 18 amino acids. The CDR3 region has the DNA TGTGCCAGCAGCATAGTCGCAGGGGGGAGTTATAGCAATCAGCCCCAGCATTTT. Its protein product is CASSIVAGGSYSNQPQHF.

This clone showed up just a few times. The CDR3 region is CASSLGGREPFF. The CDR3, as DNA: TGTGCCAGCAGCTTAGGGGGGAGGGAGCCTTTCTTT. V is TRBV7-2 and J is TRBJ1-1; a weak D match, TRBD1 (5 bases). Trimming took off 1 base at V and 12 bases at J, with 12 bases between the two ends. Germline V gives CDR1 SGHTA, CDR2 FQGNSA. The CDR3 totals 12 residues.

V is TRBV2 and J is TRBJ2-3; 10 positions agree with TRBD2. The V gene's germline CDR1 is SNHLY and CDR2 FYNNEI. The trim removed 6 bases at V and 3 bases at J, leaving 6 bases unmatched. The CDR3 has 15 amino acids. The CDR3 reads CASSPLAGATDTQYF. CDR3 in DNA: TGTGCCAGCAGCCCCCTAGCGGGAGCGACAGATACGCAGTATTTT.

This rearrangement joins TRBV6-5 to TRBJ2-7; maybe TRBD1 (6 bases). The germline V gene has CDR1 MNHEY and CDR2 SVGAGI. Trimming took off 6 bases at V and 6 bases at J, with 12 bases between the two ends. This CDR3 is built from 12 residues. CDR3 protein: CASRQGTGEQYF. In DNA, the CDR3 is TGTGCCAGCAGGCAGGGGACGGGCGAGCAGTACTTC.